The source of this TCR beta chain is a study of T cells in tuberculosis. Libraries were prepared by immunoSEQ multiplex PCR; TCRdb keeps only in-frame clonotypes and omits some of them. Of some 25,000 clones listed, nearly 97% are singletons. The CDR3 is 15 residues long. Germline V CDR1 and CDR2: MNHNS, SASEGT. With V trimmed by 6 bases and J by 5 bases, 11 bases remained unmatched. In regard to this clone: Its cognate antigen is unknown.

Broader study findings: Selection depended on which cryopreserved specimens were available.

At study entry, adolescents had tuberculin skin tests and IGRA screening. This sequence was found in a donor under 30 with latent tuberculosis or without tuberculosis infection. This sequence joins TRBV6-1 and TRBJ2-7; 9 nucleotides match TRBD1. Material: PBMCs. The chain's CDR3 is CASRRTGTGIDEQYV. CDR3 in DNA: TGTGCCAGCAGACGAACCGGGACAGGGATCGACGAGCAGTACGTC.